A selection of T cell receptor beta chains follows, all from one sample in a study of blood T cell repertoires in COVID-19. The table came from immunoSEQ multiplex PCR; TCRdb's copy has only in-frame clones and leaves some out. The sample has 30,000 to 35,000 clones; over 90% are singletons. Material: peripheral blood. The receptors originated from a human donor in a cohort sampled during active COVID-19. The CDR3 runs from the conserved cysteine through the conserved F or W. The D gene is left open where the match is weak. Clone size is stated in some rows and not others, as once, few, many or a class when expanded.

TRBJ2-6 | NA | TRBV6-5 | NA | 14 | CASSTGSGANVLTF | TGTGCCAGCAGTACAGGGTCTGGGGCCAACGTCCTGACTTTC
TRBJ1-1 | once | TRBV9 | NA | 14 | CASSVAGASTEAFF | TGTGCCAGCAGCGTAGCAGGGGCTTCCACTGAAGCTTTCTTT
TRBJ2-3 | NA | TRBV12-2 | NA | 18 | CASRFKARHGLLTDTQYF | TGTGCAAGTCGCTTCAAGGCCAGACATGGGTTACTCACAGATACGCAGTATTTT
TRBJ2-1 | NA | TRBV9 | TRBD1 | 15 | CASSLGQGAYYEQFF | TGTGCCAGCAGCCTGGGACAGGGGGCTTATTATGAGCAGTTCTTC
TRBJ2-1 | NA | TRBV2 | TRBD2 | 19 | CASTVSGTSGPVSYNEQFF | TGTGCCAGCACAGTTTCCGGGACTAGCGGCCCCGTCTCCTACAATGAGCAGTTCTTC
TRBJ1-1 | NA | TRBV5-4 | NA | 14 | CASSLNGGGTEAFF | TGTGCCAGCAGCTTGAACGGGGGGGGCACTGAAGCTTTCTTT
TRBJ1-5 | NA | TRBV2 | NA | 14 | CASSERGGYQPQHF | TGTGCCAGCAGTGAGAGGGGGGGGTATCAGCCCCAGCATTTT
TRBJ2-1 | NA | TRBV19 | TRBD2 | 15 | CASSSGLAGGNEQFF | TGTGCCAGTAGTTCGGGACTAGCGGGGGGCAATGAGCAGTTCTTC
TRBJ2-7 | NA | TRBV6-5 | TRBD1 | 13 | CASSGTGAREQYF | TGTGCCAGCAGCGGAACAGGGGCCCGCGAGCAGTACTTC
TRBJ2-2 | NA | TRBV27 | TRBD1 | 17 | CASSLHRGRLNTGELFF | TGTGCCAGCAGTTTACACAGGGGCCGATTAAACACCGGGGAGCTGTTTTTT
TRBJ1-6 | once | TRBV20-1 | NA | 15 | CSASPQASYNSPLHF | TGCAGTGCTAGTCCCCAGGCCTCCTATAATTCACCCCTCCACTTT
TRBJ2-1 | NA | TRBV6-5 | TRBD2 | 14 | CASRVAGAGDEQFF | TGTGCCAGCAGGGTAGCGGGAGCGGGCGATGAGCAGTTCTTC
TRBJ2-1 | NA | TRBV5-1 | TRBD2 | 15 | CASSLAPSGSNEQFF | TGCGCCAGCAGCTTGGCCCCTAGCGGGAGTAATGAGCAGTTCTTC
TRBJ2-3 | NA | TRBV5-1 | TRBD2 | 16 | CASSLGIAGLGDTQYF | TGCGCCAGCAGCTTGGGAATAGCGGGATTAGGAGATACGCAGTATTTT
TRBJ1-2 | once | TRBV28 | TRBD1 | 14 | CASSPRTGLYGYTF | TGTGCCAGCAGTCCAAGGACAGGGCTCTATGGCTACACCTTC
TRBJ2-7 | NA | TRBV12-3/TRBV12-4 | NA | 11 | CASSIIGEQYF | TGTGCCAGCTCGATTATCGGCGAGCAGTACTTC
TRBJ2-7 | NA | TRBV7-2 | NA | 13 | CASSLAGPYEQYF | TGTGCCAGCAGCTTAGCGGGCCCCTACGAGCAGTACTTC
TRBJ2-2 | NA | TRBV5-1 | TRBD1 | 16 | CASSFLTGGNTGELFF | TGCGCCAGCAGCTTTTTGACAGGGGGGAACACCGGGGAGCTGTTTTTT
TRBJ2-2 | once | TRBV7-2 | NA | 15 | CASSLHSTNTGELFF | TGTGCCAGCAGCTTACACTCGACGAACACCGGGGAGCTGTTTTTT
TRBJ1-2 | NA | TRBV28 | TRBD1 | 14 | CASSYMDRNYGYTF | TGTGCCAGCAGCTACATGGACAGGAACTATGGCTACACCTTC
TRBJ2-5 | NA | TRBV19 | TRBD1 | 14 | CASSSGTGAETQYF | TGTGCCAGTAGTAGCGGGACAGGGGCGGAGACCCAGTACTTC
TRBJ2-3 | NA | TRBV18 | NA | 17 | CASSPREVSRATDTQYF | TGTGCCAGCTCACCCCGTGAGGTTTCGCGGGCCACAGATACGCAGTATTTT
TRBJ1-5 | NA | TRBV18 | TRBD1 | 15 | CASSLYGQGNQPQHF | TGTGCCAGCTCACTGTACGGACAGGGTAATCAGCCCCAGCATTTT
TRBJ2-3 | NA | TRBV7-3 | TRBD2 | 16 | CASSSVGAGDPDTQYF | TGTGCCAGCAGCTCCGTCGGAGCGGGAGATCCAGATACGCAGTATTTT
TRBJ2-7 | once | TRBV29-1 | NA | 16 | CSVEDAQGMVRDEQYF | TGCAGCGTTGAAGATGCCCAGGGGATGGTAAGGGACGAGCAGTACTTC
TRBJ2-7 | NA | TRBV30 | TRBD1 | 13 | CAWSGRDRGEQYF | TGTGCCTGGAGCGGGAGGGACAGGGGCGAGCAGTACTTC
TRBJ1-2 | few | TRBV19 | NA | 15 | CASSITYRDRYGYTF | TGTGCCAGTAGTATAACTTACAGGGATAGGTATGGCTACACCTTC
TRBJ2-1 | once | TRBV6-1 | NA | 16 | CASSGGGLSSYNEQFF | TGTGCCAGCAGTGGTGGCGGGCTCAGCTCCTACAATGAGCAGTTCTTC
TRBJ2-7 | NA | TRBV7-6 | NA | 17 | CASSGSPSAGNSYEQYF | TGTGCCAGCAGCGGATCCCCCTCGGCAGGCAACTCCTACGAGCAGTACTTC
TRBJ2-7 | NA | TRBV4-2 | TRBD2 | 19 | CASSPAPGLAGVSSYEQYF | TGTGCCAGCAGCCCTGCGCCGGGACTAGCGGGAGTGAGCTCCTACGAGCAGTACTTC
TRBJ2-5 | NA | TRBV4-1 | TRBD1 | 15 | CASRPTGGSQETQYF | TGCGCCAGCAGACCGACAGGGGGTTCCCAAGAGACCCAGTACTTC
TRBJ1-2 | NA | TRBV30 | TRBD1 | 16 | CAWSVGQGATNYGYTF | TGTGCCTGGAGTGTGGGACAGGGGGCAACTAACTATGGCTACACCTTC
TRBJ1-1 | once | TRBV27 | TRBD1 | 14 | CASSLGVEGAEAFF | TGTGCCAGCAGTTTAGGGGTAGAGGGGGCGGAAGCTTTCTTT
TRBJ1-4 | NA | TRBV30 | NA | 13 | CAWRAGNNEKLFF | TGTGCCTGGAGGGCAGGGAATAATGAAAAACTGTTTTTT
TRBJ1-4 | NA | TRBV3-1/TRBV3-2 | NA | 13 | CASKGVQDEKLFF | TGTGCCAGCAAGGGGGTACAGGATGAAAAACTGTTTTTT
TRBJ2-2 | NA | TRBV5-1 | NA | 15 | CASSLQTQSTGELFF | TGCGCCAGCAGCCTACAGACGCAGAGCACCGGGGAGCTGTTTTTT
TRBJ2-1 | NA | TRBV5-6 | TRBD2 | 13 | CASSSMRTSGAFF | TGTGCCAGCAGCTCTATGCGGACTAGCGGGGCTTTCTTC
TRBJ1-2 | once | TRBV6-2/TRBV6-3 | NA | 12 | CASSRPLYGYTF | TGTGCCAGCAGCCGGCCGCTCTATGGCTACACCTTC
TRBJ2-1 | NA | TRBV28 | NA | 16 | CASSSPTDSSYNEQFF | TGTGCCAGCAGTTCACCGACAGATAGCTCCTACAATGAGCAGTTCTTC
TRBJ2-1 | NA | TRBV19 | NA | 15 | CASSKGISSFNEQFF | TGTGCCAGTAGTAAGGGGATTTCTTCCTTCAATGAGCAGTTCTTC
TRBJ1-4 | NA | TRBV7-9 | TRBD1 | 15 | CASSLSRDRGGKLFF | TGTGCCAGCAGCTTAAGCCGGGACAGGGGGGGAAAACTGTTTTTT
TRBJ2-7 | NA | TRBV7-6 | NA | 15 | CASKSGWDFSYEQYF | TGTGCCAGCAAATCGGGCTGGGACTTCTCCTACGAGCAGTACTTC
TRBJ2-2 | NA | TRBV4-1 | NA | 13 | CASSQQGTGELFF | TGCGCCAGCAGCCAACAGGGCACCGGGGAGCTGTTTTTT
TRBJ2-5 | NA | TRBV5-5 | NA | 16 | CASSLYGTLGDETQYF | TGTGCCAGCAGCTTGTATGGGACACTCGGAGACGAGACCCAGTACTTC
TRBJ1-5 | NA | TRBV7-3 | NA | 13 | CASSTGVGQPQHF | TGTGCCAGCAGTACGGGAGTTGGTCAGCCCCAGCATTTT
TRBJ1-5 | once | TRBV5-4 | TRBD1 | 15 | CASSRGTDSNQPQHF | TGTGCCAGCAGCCGAGGGACAGATAGCAATCAGCCCCAGCATTTT
TRBJ1-4 | NA | TRBV6-5 | NA | 12 | CASMDSNEKLFF | TGTGCCAGCATGGACAGTAATGAAAAACTGTTTTTT
TRBJ2-7 | NA | TRBV7-9 | TRBD1 | 14 | CASSPGTGDYEQYF | TGTGCCAGCAGCCCCGGGACAGGTGACTACGAGCAGTACTTC